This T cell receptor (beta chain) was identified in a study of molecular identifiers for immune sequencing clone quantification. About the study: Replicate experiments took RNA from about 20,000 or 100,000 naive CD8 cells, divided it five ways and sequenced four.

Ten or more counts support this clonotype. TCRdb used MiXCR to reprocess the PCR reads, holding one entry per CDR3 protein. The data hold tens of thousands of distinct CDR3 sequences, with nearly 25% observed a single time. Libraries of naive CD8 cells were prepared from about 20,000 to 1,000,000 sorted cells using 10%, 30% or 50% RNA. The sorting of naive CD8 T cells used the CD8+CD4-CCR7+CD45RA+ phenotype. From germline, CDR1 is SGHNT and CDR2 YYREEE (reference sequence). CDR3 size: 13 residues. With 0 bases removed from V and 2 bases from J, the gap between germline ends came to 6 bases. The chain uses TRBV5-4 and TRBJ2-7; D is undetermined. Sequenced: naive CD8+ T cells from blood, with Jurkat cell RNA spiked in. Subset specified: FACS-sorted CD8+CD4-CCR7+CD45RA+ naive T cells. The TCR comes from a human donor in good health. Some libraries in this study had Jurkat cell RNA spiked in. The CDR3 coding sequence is TGTGCCAGCAGCTTGGGAGGTCCCTACGAGCAGTACTTC. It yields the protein CASSLGGPYEQYF.